The next 18 T cell receptor beta chains were all read from a single sample in a study of blood T cell repertoires in COVID-19. This table comes from immunoSEQ multiplex PCR, and its TCRdb copy is limited to in-frame clones, with some not included. Seen here are approximately 380,000 clones, approximately 90% observed once, and the top ten hold more than 0.85%. The sequenced sample was PBMCs or T cells enriched from blood (not recorded which). Every receptor here comes from a woman aged 40 to 49 who had been exposed to COVID-19.

The chain links TRBV19 to TRBJ1-5; TRBD1 might be the D (6 bases). Germline CDR1 reads LNHDA; CDR2 reads SQIVND (reference sequence). The V end lost 1 base, the J end lost 0 bases, and 13 bases lay between the germline ends. The CDR3 has 17 amino acids. CDR3 residues: CASSIARTAYSNQPQHF. The CDR3, as DNA: TGTGCCAGTAGTATAGCCAGGACAGCTTATAGCAATCAGCCCCAGCATTTT.

The gene calls are TRBV9 and TRBJ2-5; TRBD2 aligns across 8 bases. The V and J ends lost 0 bases and 5 bases, in that order; junction bases with no gene match: 6. Germline values: CDR1 SGDLS, CDR2 YYNGEE. This CDR3 is built from 15 residues. DNA for the CDR3: TGTGCCAGCAGCGTAGCGGGAGGGCCGGGGGAGACCCAGTACTTC. It translates to CASSVAGGPGETQYF.

V and J are TRBV2 and TRBJ1-2, with TRBD1 identical over 8 bases. The CDR3 loop spans 13 amino acids. Germline CDR1 reads SNHLY; CDR2 reads FYNNEI. Trimming at V came to 11 bases and at J to 4 bases, leaving 9 bases not matched to a gene. CDR3: CARSGQGVYGYTF. Written as DNA, the CDR3 is TGTGCCCGCTCCGGACAGGGCGTCTATGGCTACACCTTC.

The V call is TRBV15, the J call TRBJ1-5; no clear D. Trimming stripped 5 bases from V and 9 bases from J, with 11 bases between. The CDR3 totals 12 residues. Germline-derived CDR1 and CDR2 are LNHNV and YYDKDF (reference sequence). The CDR3 spells CATSPPPGPQHF. Written as DNA, the CDR3 is TGTGCCACCAGCCCCCCCCCGGGGCCCCAGCATTTT.

The chain links TRBV19 to TRBJ1-2; no reliable D call. Deletions cut 3 bases from V and 2 bases from J, with 10 bases between. Germline CDR1 LNHDA, CDR2 SQIVND (reference sequence). The CDR3 length is 14 residues. In DNA form, the CDR3 reads TGTGCCAGTAGTATTAATATCGAGAACTATGGCTACACCTTC. Translated: CASSINIENYGYTF.

The chain recombines TRBV2 with TRBJ2-7; 8 nucleotides match TRBD1. The CDR3 is made up of 14 amino acids. V shed 6 bases and J 3 bases; nucleotides not matched to a gene: 7. Per germline, CDR1 SNHLY and CDR2 FYNNEI. The CDR3 DNA reads TGTGCCAGCAGAGCCGGGACAGGTCTCTACGAGCAGTACTTC. This translates into CASRAGTGLYEQYF.

V and J are TRBV9 and TRBJ1-4, with TRBD1 identical over 7 bases. V gave up 0 bases and J gave up 8 bases; unmatched junction bases: 10. CDR3 length: 16 amino acids. Germline CDR1 reads SGDLS; CDR2 reads YYNGEE. The CDR3 loop reads CASSVAFGGGGEKLFF. Written as DNA, the CDR3 is TGTGCCAGCAGCGTAGCTTTTGGAGGGGGCGGAGAAAAACTGTTTTTT.

The chain links TRBV4-2 to TRBJ1-2, with D perhaps matching TRBD1 (6 bases). Germline V gives CDR1 LGHNA, CDR2 YNFKEQ. The length of the CDR3 is 16 residues. Trimming cost V 0 bases and J 7 bases, with 18 bases left between them. The CDR3 DNA is TGTGCCAGCAGCCAAGACGATAGCGCAGGGGCGATTGGCTACACCTTC. This translates into CASSQDDSAGAIGYTF.

The chain has TRBV2 and TRBJ2-7; D remains ambiguous. The germline CDR1 and CDR2 sequences are SNHLY and FYNNEI. Deletions cut 4 bases from V and 4 bases from J, with 14 bases between. The CDR3 runs 14 residues. The CDR3 DNA follows: TGTGCCAGCAGTGTATCTAGTTTGGGTTACGAGCAGTACTTC. Translating it yields CASSVSSLGYEQYF.

This clone was picked up one time. The chain uses TRBV2 and TRBJ2-1; a possible D gene is TRBD1 (6 bases). Germline CDR1 is SNHLY and CDR2 is FYNNEI. This CDR3 has 17 residues. V was trimmed by 5 bases and J by 4 bases, leaving 21 bases between them. The CDR3 sequence: CASSSDRALKIYNEQFF. The CDR3 bases are TGTGCCAGCAGTTCGGACAGAGCCCTTAAAATTTACAATGAGCAGTTCTTC.

Remarks on this clone: The sample holds other DNA sequences that translate to the same CDR3. The chain uses TRBV5-1 and TRBJ1-1, with no clear D. With 0 bases removed from V and 1 base from J, the gap between germline ends came to 4 bases. CDR1 is SGHRS and CDR2 is YFSETQ in the germline V gene. The length of the CDR3 is 13 residues. In nucleotides, the CDR3 is TGCGCCAGCAGCTTGGGGAGGAACACTGAAGCTTTCTTT. Amino acids: CASSLGRNTEAFF.

The V and J genes are TRBV5-1 and TRBJ1-6; 7 bases match TRBD1. The CDR3 runs to 15 residues. Germline V CDR1 and CDR2: SGHRS, YFSETQ. V shed 0 bases, J shed 6 bases, and the junction held 3 bases outside the gene matches. The CDR3 DNA follows: TGCGCCAGCAGCTTGGTCCGGGACAGTAATTCACCCCTCCACTTT. Its protein product is CASSLVRDSNSPLHF.

This clone was recorded once. The chain couples TRBV5-4 to TRBJ2-2; 15 bases match TRBD2. V was pared by 4 bases and J by 7 bases, with 8 bases of the junction left unmatched. CDR1 is SGHNT, CDR2 YYREEE, per germline (reference sequence). This CDR3 region has 17 residues. The CDR3 is CASSGEGLAGGSGELFF. The CDR3 coding sequence is TGTGCCAGCAGCGGGGAGGGACTAGCGGGAGGAAGCGGGGAGCTGTTTTTT.

This clone was counted between two and nine times. V usage is TRBV2 and J usage is TRBJ1-3, with D hard to call. Trimming pared 8 bases from V and 0 bases from J, leaving 11 bases between. The CDR3 loop spans 14 amino acids. CDR1 is SNHLY, CDR2 FYNNEI, per germline. The DNA of the CDR3 is TGTGCCAGCTCCCGAAACTCCTCTGGAAACACCATATATTTT. Amino acids: CASSRNSSGNTIYF.

This sequence joins TRBV7-2 and TRBJ2-7; D is perhaps TRBD1 (6 bases). Looked up from germline, CDR1 is SGHTA and CDR2 is FQGNSA. The CDR3 is 15 amino acids. Between the trimmed V and J ends, which lost 5 bases and 6 bases, there was a span of 20 bases. The CDR3 loop reads CASSDLGGPLAEQYF. In DNA, the CDR3 is TGTGCCAGCAGCGATCTAGGGGGTCCCCTCGCCGAGCAGTACTTC.

The rearrangement uses TRBV11-1 and TRBJ2-1; 9 nucleotides line up with TRBD1. CDR3 size: 15 residues. Germline trimming cut 0 bases from V and 12 bases from J; bases unmatched to any gene: 9. The germline gives CDR1 SGHAT, CDR2 FQDESV (reference sequence). In DNA, the CDR3 is TGTGCCAGCAGCTTAGCCGGGACAGGGTCCCTTTCGCAGTTCTTC. Its translation is CASSLAGTGSLSQFF.

V and J are TRBV18 and TRBJ1-5; D unclear. The CDR3 sequence is 15 residues long. Per germline, CDR1 KGHSH and CDR2 LQKENI. V lost 4 bases, J lost 1 base, and 11 bases lay in between. CDR3 in DNA: TGTGCCAGCTCACAACTCGGTAAGAGCAATCAGCCCCAGCATTTT. Translation: CASSQLGKSNQPQHF.

Only a few counts were recorded for this clone. The V call is TRBV11-1, the J call TRBJ1-1; D uncertain. Trimming stripped 4 bases from V and 8 bases from J, with 20 bases between. Looked up from germline, CDR1 is SGHAT and CDR2 is FQDESV (reference sequence). The CDR3 totals 15 residues. CDR3 sequence (DNA): TGTGCCAGCAGCTCCGGGGTGCAGGTTACTATAGAAGCTTTCTTT. This gives the protein CASSSGVQVTIEAFF.